The next 22 T cell receptor beta chains were all read from a single sample in a study of T cells in narcolepsy (dated by TCRdb to the late 2010s). Library preparation employed the immunoSEQ multiplex PCR assay. TCRdb provides this immuneACCESS table in a form limited to in-frame rearrangements. Some clones are lacking; in checked studies, under half of them reflect an unresolved V gene, and why the rest are absent is not known. The sample has 27,000 or so clones on record, around 86% of them singletons. The top ten constitute about 1.1% of the sample. Sequencing was done on a sample of CD45RA- memory CD4+ T cells from PBMCs. What this sample's cell subset or site label stands for: memory T cells sorted ex vivo from peripheral blood. Receptors were obtained from a human donor with narcolepsy.

The rearrangement joins TRBV10-3 to TRBJ1-6; D is perhaps TRBD1 (6 bases). Looked up from germline, CDR1 is ENHRY and CDR2 is SYGVKD. V was shortened by 6 bases and J by 7 bases, with 16 bases between the two germline ends. This CDR3 contains 15 residues. This CDR3 is CAISNLGGTNSPLHF. The DNA of the CDR3 is TGTGCCATCAGCAACCTAGGGGGGACAAATTCACCCCTCCACTTT.

This clone was detected only once. The J gene is TRBJ1-1, the V gene TRBV9; D unclear. Trimming removed 0 bases at V and 1 base at J, with 16 bases between. The CDR3 is 17 residues long. CDR1 and CDR2 (germline): SGDLS, YYNGEE. The CDR3 reads CASSVAYGEGKNTEAFF. CDR3 DNA: TGTGCCAGCAGCGTAGCTTATGGGGAGGGTAAGAACACTGAAGCTTTCTTT.

The chain joins TRBV7-8 to TRBJ1-5; no clear D gene. Germline-derived CDR1 and CDR2 are SGHVS and FQNEAQ. CDR3 length: 16 residues. Trimming cost V 5 bases and J 6 bases, with 20 bases left between them. The CDR3 DNA reads as TGTGCCAGCAGCCCAAAAACCGGACGGGGTGGTCAGCCCCAGCATTTT. The encoded protein is CASSPKTGRGGQPQHF.

The CDR3, as DNA: TGTGCCAGCAGCTTAGAGATGGGGAACACTGAAGCTTTCTTT. It specifies CASSLEMGNTEAFF. This sequence joins TRBV11-1 and TRBJ1-1, with unresolved D. CDR1 is SGHAT, CDR2 FQDESV, per germline (reference sequence). Trimming cost V 1 base and J 1 base, with 7 bases left between them. The CDR3 runs to 14 residues. Using reference TRBV11-1 and TRBJ1-1 for the parts outside the CDR3, the full variable domain is EAEVAQSPRYKITEKSQAVAFWCDPISGHATLYWYRQILGQGPELLVQFQDESVVDDSQLPKDRFSAERLKGVDSTLKIQPAELGDSAMYLCASSLEMGNTEAFFGQGTRLTVV.

The gene calls are TRBV2 and TRBJ2-7, with D unresolved. This CDR3 has 14 amino acids. V lost 10 bases and J lost 1, with 17 bases in between. Per the germline V gene, CDR1 is SNHLY and CDR2 is FYNNEI. CDR3 nucleotides: TGTGCCACGGTGGACGGGCCCGTTTCCTACGAGCAGTACGTC. This translates into CATVDGPVSYEQYV.

The chain couples TRBV27 to TRBJ2-3; 11 bases are a match to TRBD2. This CDR3 contains 14 residues. Trimming cost V 4 bases and J 4 bases; bases outside gene matches: 1. Germline V lookup: CDR1 MNHEY, CDR2 SMNVEV (reference sequence). The CDR3 DNA is TGTGCCAGCAGTTCGGGACTAGCGGCAGATACGCAGTATTTT. Translated, it gives CASSSGLAADTQYF.

The V and J genes are TRBV11-2 and TRBJ1-2; D call uncertain. Germline CDR1 reads SGHAT; CDR2 reads FQNNGV. CDR3 length: 16 residues. The V gene lost 1 base and the J gene lost 2 bases, with 14 bases spanning the gap. This CDR3 reads CASSLGSRNVNYGYTF. For the CDR3, the DNA is TGTGCCAGCAGCTTAGGTAGCAGGAATGTGAACTATGGCTACACCTTC.

On this clone: Compared with germline, one end of the junction differs, possibly owing to a read error. V is TRBV5-1 and J is TRBJ2-1; D ambiguous. The length of the CDR3 is 14 residues. Germline CDR1 is SGHRS and CDR2 is YFSETQ. The CDR3 nucleotides are TGCGCCAGCAGCTTGGAGGCCCTCTACAATGGGCAGTTCTTC. Translating gives CASSLEALYNGQFF.

The rearrangement joins TRBV6-5 to TRBJ1-6; D is unclear. Between the trimmed V and J ends, which lost 6 bases and 8 bases, there was a span of 14 bases. The germline CDR1 and CDR2 sequences are MNHEY and SVGAGI. CDR3 length: 14 amino acids. The CDR3 sequence: CASSPAERYSPLHF. The CDR3 DNA is TGTGCCAGCAGCCCCGCAGAGAGGTATTCACCCCTCCACTTT.

The genes are TRBV11-2 and TRBJ2-5, with TRBD2 matching 9 bases. Germline-derived CDR1 and CDR2 are SGHAT and FQNNGV. The CDR3 consists of 15 residues. V lost 5 bases and J lost 1; bases outside the gene matches: 5. The CDR3: CASSQASGAQETQYF. The CDR3 region has the DNA TGTGCCAGCAGCCAGGCTAGCGGGGCCCAAGAGACCCAGTACTTC.

CDR3 nucleotides: TGTGCCAGCAGTTACCAAGCCCAAGAGACCCAGTACTTC. It codes for CASSYQAQETQYF. The rearrangement links TRBV6-5 to TRBJ2-5; D is undetermined. The CDR3 spans 13 residues. CDR1 and CDR2 from the germline V gene are MNHEY and SVGAGI. V lost 2 bases to trimming and J lost 1 base, with 5 bases between them.

Written as DNA, the CDR3 is TGTGCCAGCAGCCCCTTGGGAGCGGGGGGGTCAGATACGCAGTATTTT. Its protein is CASSPLGAGGSDTQYF. J is TRBJ2-3 and V is TRBV7-7; 10 bases match TRBD2. The germline V gene encodes CDR1 SSHAT and CDR2 FNYEAQ (reference sequence). CDR3 length: 16 residues. The junction had 9 bases not matched to a gene; V was cut back by 5 bases and J by 4 bases. Filled out from reference TRBV7-7 and TRBJ2-3, the complete variable domain reads GAGVSQSPRYKVTKRGQDVTLRCDPISSHATLYWYQQALGQGPEFLTYFNYEAQPDKSGLPSDRFSAERPEGSISTLTIQRTEQRDSAMYRCASSPLGAGGSDTQYFGPGTRLTVL.

The chain links TRBV6-5 to TRBJ2-2, with D perhaps TRBD1 (6 bases). The germline gives CDR1 MNHEY, CDR2 SVGAGI. The germline V and J ends were trimmed by 4 bases and 4 bases, with 16 bases remaining between them. The CDR3 extends over 16 amino acids. The CDR3 DNA is TGTGCCAGCAGTTCCCCAGGGGTGCACCTCACCGGGGAGCTGTTTTTT. Protein: CASSSPGVHLTGELFF.

The chain uses TRBV18 and TRBJ1-5; 10 nucleotides line up with TRBD1. Per the germline V gene, CDR1 is KGHSH and CDR2 is LQKENI. The CDR3 is 14 amino acids. After removal of 2 bases from V and 10 bases from J, the junction contained 5 bases not matched to a gene. The CDR3 coding sequence is TGTGCCAGCTCACCAACGGGACAGGGGTCCCCCCAGCATTTT. Protein: CASSPTGQGSPQHF.

For this clone: This same CDR3 is encoded by further DNA sequences in the sample. The chain combines TRBV12-5 with TRBJ2-1; maybe TRBD1 (6 bases). Trimming took off 0 bases at V and 1 base at J, with 7 bases between the two ends. The CDR3 has 15 residues. CDR1 is LGHNT, CDR2 FRNRAP, per germline. The CDR3 nucleotides read TGTGCTAGTGGTTTGGTAGGGGGATCCTACAATGAGCAGTTCTTC. Translation gives CASGLVGGSYNEQFF.

The V call is TRBV5-5, the J call TRBJ1-1; D possibly corresponds to TRBD1 (5 bases). The CDR3 totals 16 residues. The V gene lost 4 bases and the J gene lost 1 base, with 17 bases spanning the gap. CDR1 is SGHKS, CDR2 YYEKEE, per germline (reference sequence). CDR3: CASSPTAGPGNTEAFF. CDR3 nucleotide sequence: TGTGCCAGCAGCCCGACGGCAGGGCCCGGGAACACTGAAGCTTTCTTT.

This rearrangement joins TRBV2 to TRBJ2-2; possibly TRBD1 for D (5 bases). There are 15 residues in the CDR3. Trimming removed 9 bases at V and 1 base at J, with 15 bases between. In germline, CDR1 is SNHLY, CDR2 FYNNEI. CDR3 protein: CASSLGVLNTGELFF. In DNA, the CDR3 is TGTGCCAGTTCTTTAGGGGTATTGAACACCGGGGAGCTGTTTTTT.

Details on this clone: At one end the junction does not follow the germline gene, possibly because of a read error. This chain joins TRBV6-6 and TRBJ1-2, with unresolved D. The CDR3 totals 12 residues. CDR1 and CDR2 (germline): MNHNY, SVGAGI (reference sequence). The CDR3 region is CASSYDPRPGHF. CDR3 DNA: TGTGCCAGCAGTTACGATCCCCGCCCCGGGCACTTC.

This chain joins TRBV11-2 and TRBJ2-7; D is possibly TRBD2 (6 bases). V shed 3 bases and J shed 7 bases, with 13 bases lying between them. CDR3 length: 13 amino acids. Germline V gene lookup returns CDR1 SGHAT and CDR2 FQNNGV. The CDR3 nucleotides read TGTGCCAGCAGCTTCGCGGGGTCGAGGGAGCAGTACGTC. Translated: CASSFAGSREQYV.

This clone was seen a handful of times. The chain combines TRBV5-1 with TRBJ2-1; 8 nucleotides align to TRBD2. This CDR3 region has 15 residues. Looked up from germline, CDR1 is SGHRS and CDR2 is YFSETQ. Trimming at V came to 2 bases and at J to 2 bases, leaving 3 bases not matched to a gene. CDR3: CASSFQAGAYNEQFF. The DNA for the CDR3 is TGCGCCAGCAGCTTCCAAGCGGGGGCCTACAATGAGCAGTTCTTC.

V and J are TRBV19 and TRBJ1-2, with a possible D match to TRBD1 (5 bases). This CDR3 has 13 residues. Trimming stripped 10 bases from V and 4 bases from J, with 16 bases between. Germline V gene lookup returns CDR1 LNHDA and CDR2 SQIVND (reference sequence). CDR3 loop: CATARDGLYGYTF. Here the CDR3 DNA reads TGTGCCACAGCTAGGGACGGACTCTATGGCTACACCTTC.

The rearrangement joins TRBV4-1 to TRBJ2-2; D may be TRBD2 (5 bases). CDR1 and CDR2 (germline): MGHRA, YSYEKL. V lost 4 bases to trimming and J lost 6 bases, with 12 bases between them. The CDR3 runs to 14 residues. The CDR3 region is CASSPRERAGELFF. The DNA for the CDR3 is TGCGCCAGCAGCCCCCGCGAGAGGGCCGGGGAGCTGTTTTTT.